Given below is one TCR beta chain in context. This entry belongs to a study of blood T cell repertoires in COVID-19. Only in-frame clones appear in the TCRdb table, and some are missing; sequencing was by immunoSEQ multiplex PCR. The data contain about 140,000 clones, 60% to 80% of them singletons. CDR1 is KGHSH, CDR2 LQKENI, per germline. Trimming shortened V by 2 bases and J by 1 base, and 10 bases separated the two germline ends. The CDR3 has 15 residues. The sequenced sample consisted of peripheral blood. The source of this sequence is a woman in her forties or fifties with active or convalescent COVID-19. The chain uses TRBV18 and TRBJ2-3, with D hard to call. DNA for the CDR3: TGTGCCAGCTCACCAAACGTACGAGGCACAGATACGCAGTATTTT. Its translation: CASSPNVRGTDTQYF.